The clone carrying this T cell receptor beta chain showed up many times. Its antigen is still unknown. The sample originates from a study of regulatory T cells in long-lasting Graves disease. Broader study findings: Lower TCR diversity was seen in persistent Graves' patients than in newly diagnosed ones.

Assembly of TCR beta libraries relied on iRepertoire HTBI primers together with Arm-PCR of CDR3 regions. TCRdb analysed the multiplex PCR reads with MiXCR anew, one entry per CDR3 protein. The table records around 450,000 distinct CDR3 sequences, about 15% of them present only once. The CDR3 spans 15 residues. Germline CDR1 reads DFQATT; CDR2 reads SNEGSKA (reference sequence). Trimming took off 2 bases at V and 0 bases at J, with 11 bases between the two ends. Time point given: newly diagnosed GD, antithyroid drugs for less than 3 months. PBMCs were the source of the RNA used for TCR sequencing. These data also formed part of another study, on T cells in Graves' hyperthyroidism and ophthalmopathy. Per that paper: A median approximately 6.5 months before onset, the model predicted ophthalmopathy.

The receptor's source is a woman aged 40 to 50 with Graves disease. Sample: peripheral blood mononuclear cells (PBMCs), taken at new diagnosis, from a patient treated with antithyroid drugs. The rearrangement joins TRBV20-1 to TRBJ2-1, with D perhaps matching TRBD1 (5 bases). Written as DNA, the CDR3 is TGCAGTGCTAGACAGGGCTTAAGCTCCTACAATGAGCAGTTCTTC. The encoded protein is CSARQGLSSYNEQFF.